The 17 T cell receptor beta chains listed next were all sequenced from one sample in a study of blood T cells in healthy people across ages. Primers used in a second PCR of roughly 6 to 11 cycles were a sample-barcoded 5' primer and a J-beta primer mix. In TCRdb, the 5' RACE reads were re-called with MiXCR into one record per CDR3 protein. The profile shows fewer than 800,000 distinct CDR3 sequences, around 25% of them singletons. The same sample was also studied in work on T cells of mothers and their children.

Sequencing was done on a sample of blood. These receptors all come from a boy under 18 in good health.

The chain combines TRBV7-9 with TRBJ1-5; perhaps TRBD1 as D (6 bases). CDR1 is SEHNR, CDR2 FQNEAQ, per germline (reference sequence). V gave up 4 bases and J gave up 4 bases, with 14 bases separating them. This CDR3 comprises 15 residues. The CDR3 DNA reads TGTGCCAGCAGCTCCTCCGGGACACCTAATCAGCCCCAGCATTTT. It yields the protein CASSSSGTPNQPQHF. The full variable domain, in which reference TRBV7-9 and TRBJ1-5 provide the parts outside the CDR3, is DTGVSQNPRHKITKRGQNVTFRCDPISEHNRLYWYRQTLGQGPEFLTYFQNEAQLEKSRLLSDRFSAERPKGSFSTLEIQRTEQGDSAMYLCASSSSGTPNQPQHFGDGTRLSIL.

The chain couples TRBV14 to TRBJ2-5, with a tentative D call TRBD1 (5 bases). Germline V lookup: CDR1 SGHDN, CDR2 FVKESK. V was cut by 0 bases and J by 1 base, with 15 bases left in between. This CDR3 is 17 amino acids long. The CDR3 coding sequence is TGTGCCAGCAGCCAAGATAAAGGGGCGAGACTCCAAGAGACCCAGTACTTC. Its protein product is CASSQDKGARLQETQYF.

The table lists this clonotype with a few counts. The rearrangement joins TRBV20-1 to TRBJ1-4; maybe TRBD1 (6 bases). V gave up 6 bases and J gave up 0 bases, with 17 bases separating them. Germline CDR1 reads DFQATT; CDR2 reads SNEGSKA (reference sequence). CDR3 length: 16 amino acids. Here the CDR3 DNA reads TGCAGTGCGAGTGGGCAGGGGTTATCAACTAATGAAAAACTGTTTTTT. Translating it yields CSASGQGLSTNEKLFF.

This clonotype was recorded a few times. The chain recombines TRBV7-9 with TRBJ2-5; D is uncertain. Trimming pared 0 bases from V and 4 bases from J, leaving 9 bases between. CDR3 size: 14 residues. Per the germline V gene, CDR1 is SEHNR and CDR2 is FQNEAQ (reference sequence). The CDR3: CASSLAPSLETQYF. For the CDR3, the DNA is TGTGCCAGCAGCTTAGCGCCCAGCCTAGAGACCCAGTACTTC. The variable domain in full, completed from reference TRBV7-9 and TRBJ2-5, reads DTGVSQNPRHKITKRGQNVTFRCDPISEHNRLYWYRQTLGQGPEFLTYFQNEAQLEKSRLLSDRFSAERPKGSFSTLEIQRTEQGDSAMYLCASSLAPSLETQYFGPGTRLLVL.

The V and J genes are TRBV2 and TRBJ2-7; 8 bases agree with TRBD1. Germline V gene lookup returns CDR1 SNHLY and CDR2 FYNNEI. The CDR3 consists of 13 residues. With 4 bases clipped from V and 2 bases from J, the junction kept 1 base outside the gene matches. CDR3 sequence (DNA): TGTGCCAGCAGTGGGGACAGGACCTACGAGCAGTACTTC. As protein: CASSGDRTYEQYF.

The V gene is TRBV12-3 or TRBV12-4, the J gene TRBJ1-6; a possible D gene is TRBD1 (5 bases). This CDR3 has 15 residues. V lost 5 bases, J lost 10 bases, and 18 bases lay in between. CDR3 region: CASSLTQVTGSPLHF. DNA of the CDR3: TGTGCCAGCAGTCTCACACAGGTGACGGGCTCACCCCTCCACTTT.

CDR3 sequence (DNA): TGTGCCAGCAGCTTAGGAGGACAGAGGGGAGACTATGGCTACACCTTC. As protein: CASSLGGQRGDYGYTF. J is TRBJ1-2 and V is TRBV7-9, with D maybe TRBD1 (6 bases). V was pared by 1 base and J by 3 bases, with 15 bases between. The CDR3 covers 16 residues. Germline CDR1 and CDR2: SEHNR and FQNEAQ (reference sequence). Complete variable domain (other parts from reference TRBV7-9 and TRBJ1-2): DTGVSQNPRHKITKRGQNVTFRCDPISEHNRLYWYRQTLGQGPEFLTYFQNEAQLEKSRLLSDRFSAERPKGSFSTLEIQRTEQGDSAMYLCASSLGGQRGDYGYTFGSGTRLTVV.

This clonotype came up a few times. The genes are TRBV27 and TRBJ2-7, with D perhaps given as TRBD1 or TRBD2 (6 bases each). Germline assignment: CDR1 MNHEY and CDR2 SMNVEV (reference sequence). The CDR3 consists of 11 residues. Trimming took 3 bases from V and 12 from J, leaving 12 bases between them. CDR3 nucleotide sequence: TGTGCCAGCAGTTTTGGGGGGCCGTGGTACTTC. Amino acid sequence: CASSFGGPWYF.

The chain is built from TRBV29-1 and TRBJ1-4; D is undetermined. V was pared by 1 base and J by 8 bases, with 11 bases between. Germline V gene sequence: CDR1 SQVTM, CDR2 ANQGSEA. The CDR3 runs 13 residues. The CDR3 DNA sequence: TGCAGCGTTGAAGGTCCGGGAGGGGAAAAACTGTTTTTT. Amino acid sequence: CSVEGPGGEKLFF.

The chain employs TRBV24-1 and TRBJ2-1; 9 nucleotides align to TRBD2. CDR3 length: 15 amino acids. With 5 bases clipped from V and 3 bases from J, the junction kept 4 bases outside the gene matches. The germline CDR1 and CDR2 sequences are KGHDR and SFDVKD. In nucleotides, the CDR3 is TGTGCCACCAGTGTGGGCGGGGGGGACTACAATGAGCAGTTCTTC. This gives the protein CATSVGGGDYNEQFF.

V is TRBV12-3 or TRBV12-4 and J is TRBJ1-4, with D hard to call. V was cut by 6 bases and J by 8 bases, with 10 bases left in between. The CDR3 loop spans 12 amino acids. This CDR3 reads CASRQMGEKLFF. In nucleotides, the CDR3 is TGTGCCAGCAGACAAATGGGGGAAAAACTGTTTTTT.

V usage is TRBV7-3 and J usage is TRBJ2-7; 10 positions agree with TRBD1. This CDR3 region has 13 residues. Germline assignment: CDR1 SGHTA and CDR2 FQGTGA. V shed 5 bases, J shed 6 bases, and the junction held 4 bases outside the gene matches. CDR3 nucleotide sequence: TGTGCCAGCAGCGAAGACAGGGGGCTCGAGCAGTACTTC. It yields the protein CASSEDRGLEQYF.

The chain joins TRBV29-1 to TRBJ2-7, with a weak D call TRBD1 (6 bases). Trimming cost V 6 bases and J 3 bases, with 15 bases left between them. There are 13 residues in the CDR3. Germline CDR1 is SQVTM and CDR2 is ANQGSEA. The CDR3: CSVRGKGLYEQYF. In DNA, the CDR3 is TGCAGCGTGAGGGGGAAGGGTCTCTACGAGCAGTACTTC.

This clonotype occurred a few times. V usage is TRBV5-1 and J usage is TRBJ2-3; TRBD2 matches 11 bases. Germline V gives CDR1 SGHRS, CDR2 YFSETQ. CDR3 length: 14 amino acids. V shed 4 bases, J shed 5 bases, and the junction held 3 bases outside the gene matches. CDR3 residues: CASSVGTSGDTQYF. The CDR3 coding sequence is TGCGCCAGCAGCGTGGGGACTAGCGGAGATACGCAGTATTTT.

J is TRBJ1-6 and V is TRBV4-1; a weak D match, TRBD1 (5 bases). This CDR3 contains 15 residues. CDR1 is MGHRA and CDR2 is YSYEKL in the germline V gene. The V end was cut by 1 base, the J end by 7 bases, with 11 bases between. CDR3 nucleotide sequence: TGCGCCAGCAGCCAAGTGTGGCAGGGAAATTCACCCCTCCACTTT. It yields the protein CASSQVWQGNSPLHF.

This clonotype has just a few counts. This chain connects TRBV27 to TRBJ2-7; 7 bases fit TRBD1. The V gene's germline CDR1 is MNHEY and CDR2 SMNVEV (reference sequence). The CDR3 contains 14 residues. After removal of 3 bases from V and 2 bases from J, the junction contained 4 bases not matched to a gene. The CDR3 is CASSFGTDPYEQYF. The CDR3 coding sequence is TGTGCCAGCAGTTTTGGGACAGATCCCTACGAGCAGTACTTC.

The chain joins TRBV19 to TRBJ2-3, with 8 positions matching TRBD1. The CDR3 contains 15 residues. Germline CDR1 reads LNHDA; CDR2 reads SQIVND (reference sequence). V was pared by 8 bases and J by 2 bases, with 9 bases of the junction left unmatched. CDR3 residues: CASGETGDPTDTQYF. The CDR3 nucleotides read TGTGCCAGTGGGGAGACAGGGGATCCCACAGATACGCAGTATTTT.